This TCR beta chain was sequenced in a study of cytomegalovirus exposure and HLA in healthy donors. Study results and limitations: Later analysis showed most CMV-associated TCR beta chains appearing HLA-restricted. Another analysis was done later, and it associated roughly 15,000 TCR beta sequences with HLA alleles at 0.05 false discovery rate.

This CDR3 comprises 15 residues. Germline V gives CDR1 SNHLY, CDR2 FYNNEI. V shed 3 bases and J 6 bases; nucleotides not matched to a gene: 9. Regarding this clone: The target antigen is unknown.

A multiplex PCR was run with 60 Vbeta primers and 13 Jbeta primers. Assay used: immunoSEQ multiplex PCR; TCRdb lists only in-frame clones, some missing. The table lists approximately 260,000 clones, 92% of them singletons. The specimen was PBMCs. The receptor was isolated from a girl aged 2-10 years in good health and CMV-seronegative. The V gene is TRBV2, the J gene TRBJ1-1; 8 bases match TRBD1. CDR3 amino acids: CASSDPQGAVSEAFF. In DNA form, the CDR3 reads TGTGCCAGCAGTGACCCCCAGGGGGCGGTTTCTGAAGCTTTCTTT. The full variable domain, in which reference TRBV2 and TRBJ1-1 provide the parts outside the CDR3, is EPEVTQTPSHQVTQMGQEVILRCVPISNHLYFYWYRQILGQKVEFLVSFYNNEISEKSEIFDDQFSVERPDGSNFTLKIRSTKLEDSAMYFCASSDPQGAVSEAFFGQGTRLTVV.